This T cell receptor beta chain is from a study of a mutant IDH1 vaccine in newly diagnosed glioma (dated by TCRdb to the early 2020s). Some background on the complete study: Of the approximately 30 treated patients, roughly 60% were male and about 40% were female, and the mean age was approximately 40 years. Prior to enrollment, patients had been given standard therapy consisting of radiotherapy alone, temozolomide alone, or radiochemotherapy with temozolomide, with the combination given to most patients. Peripheral blood was drawn at six visits: V03 (baseline), V05, V07, V10, V12 and V13. Longitudinal TCRB deep sequencing was performed for about two dozen treated patients wherever samples were available for exploratory analyses.

For this clone: This receptor's antigen is unknown. Qualities for individual bases were not recorded, and no much larger clone is one base off.

The time point label, read with the paper, signifies: baseline, week 1 (first vaccination visit). What the treatment or condition label conveys for this sample: pre-vaccination baseline after standard-of-care therapy. Newly diagnosed WHO grade 3 or 4 IDH1-mutant astrocytomas showing loss of nuclear ATRX were present in the donors. The samples were drawn from NOA16, a multicentre, single-arm, open-label phase I trial in Germany that tested a mutant IDH1 peptide vaccine in humans for the first time. Visit V03 blood draws served as the baseline sample for immunogenicity testing. Genomic DNA for TCRB sequencing was isolated from EDTA blood with the DNeasy Blood and Tissue Kit. Receptor amplification or capture employed the immunoSEQ multiplex PCR assay. The hsTCRB Kit was used according to the manufacturer's protocol to amplify rearranged TCR beta chain sequences. Sequencing of TCRB libraries was carried out on an Illumina MiSeq. The authors' analysis ran thus. Demultiplexing, trimming and gene mapping were performed with the kit vendor's proprietary platform. In TCRdb, the immuneACCESS table is reduced to in-frame sequences with V and J assigned. These tables do not hold every clone; where another copy was compared, an unresolved V gene accounts for under half, and the others remain unexplained. D and trimming were read from the DNA, whereas the V and J calls and clone size are those reported in that table. This sample lists tens of thousands of clones; about 80% were detected once. Clones ranked in the top ten supply 1.5% to 2% of the sample.

Broader findings and caveats from the paper: No apparent relationship was observed between pseudoprogression and alterations in the top peripheral T cell clonotypes detected by TCRB sequencing. It was noted by the authors that analyses of patient blood samples could not be reproduced owing to sample limitations. PBMC samples for TCRB deep sequencing were selected based on availability. Immune responses induced by the vaccine were seen in 90% to 95% of patients across multiple MHC alleles.

The receptor's source is a woman aged 35 to 49 with glioma. Sample: PBMCs, taken from a glioma patient treated with radiotherapy, temozolomide or both.

Here is the DNA: TGTGCCAGTAGCAGCTTGAGCAGGGGATCATTAGCTAATGAAAAACTGTTTTTT. It codes for CASSSLSRGSLANEKLFF. The chain is encoded by TRBV19 joined to TRBJ1-4, with TRBD1 tentatively as D gene (6 bases match). The CDR3 has 18 amino acids, counting the end cysteine and phenylalanine. The DNA shown is the 54-base CDR3, in frame from base 1. The germline ends are 23 bases apart after V is trimmed by 6 bases and J by 3 bases. CDR1 is given as LNHDA and CDR2 as SQIVND, both from the germline V gene (reference sequence).